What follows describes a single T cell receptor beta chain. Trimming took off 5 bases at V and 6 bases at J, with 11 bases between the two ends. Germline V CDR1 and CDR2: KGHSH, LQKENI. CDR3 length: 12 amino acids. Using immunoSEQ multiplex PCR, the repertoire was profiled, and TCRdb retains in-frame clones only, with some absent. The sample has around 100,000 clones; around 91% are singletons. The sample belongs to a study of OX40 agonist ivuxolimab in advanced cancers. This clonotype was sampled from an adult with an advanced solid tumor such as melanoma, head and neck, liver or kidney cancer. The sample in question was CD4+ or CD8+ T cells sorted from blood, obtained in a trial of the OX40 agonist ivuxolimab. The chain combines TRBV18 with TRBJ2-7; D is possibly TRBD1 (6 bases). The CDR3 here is CASSTRGREQYF. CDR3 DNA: TGTGCCAGCTCAACCAGGGGACGCGAGCAGTACTTC. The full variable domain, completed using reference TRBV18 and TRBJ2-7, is NAGVMQNPRHLVRRRGQEARLRCSPMKGHSHVYWYRQLPEEGLKFMVYLQKENIIDESGMPKERFSAEFPKEGPSILRIQQVVRGDSAAYFCASSTRGREQYFGPGTRLTVT.